The rows below give T cell receptor beta chains drawn from one sample of a study of identical twins' blood T cells. TCRdb reprocessed the 5' RACE reads with MiXCR, giving one entry per CDR3 protein. The sample holds around 380,000 distinct CDR3 sequences, more than 25% seen once. Sequenced material: PBMCs. The receptors were gathered from a woman between 18 and 55 years old in good health. The CDR3 runs from the conserved cysteine through the conserved F or W. A D gene is named only where the DNA matches it firmly. Clone size is given for some rows only: seen once, a few or many times, or a class if the clone is expanded.

D gene	J gene	V gene	clone size	CDR3 protein	CDR3 DNA
TRBD1	TRBJ1-1	TRBV6-6	many	CASSRGTGDSEAFF	TGTGCCAGCAGTCGCGGTACAGGGGACTCTGAAGCTTTCTTT
TRBD1	TRBJ1-1	TRBV29-1	few	CSGQGGLNTEAFF	TGCAGCGGACAGGGGGGCCTGAACACTGAAGCTTTCTTT
-	TRBJ2-1	TRBV20-1	-	CSATLTRVNEQFF	TGCAGTGCTACCCTGACCCGCGTGAATGAGCAGTTCTTC
-	TRBJ1-1	TRBV20-1	once	CSARGGKAFF	TGCAGTGCTAGAGGAGGGAAGGCTTTCTTT
-	TRBJ1-6	TRBV12-3/TRBV12-4	few	CASSYRLVNSPLHF	TGTGCCAGCAGTTATAGACTGGTTAATTCACCCCTCCACTTT
TRBD1	TRBJ1-2	TRBV7-9	-	CASSRTGTGGFYGYTF	TGTGCCAGCAGCCGGACCGGGACAGGGGGCTTCTATGGCTACACCTTC
TRBD2	TRBJ2-4	TRBV29-1	-	CSVTRERDKNIQYF	TGCAGCGTCACACGAGAGCGGGACAAAAACATTCAGTACTTC
-	TRBJ1-2	TRBV29-1	few	CSATPTGTYGYTF	TGCAGCGCTACTCCAACAGGGACCTATGGCTACACCTTC
-	TRBJ2-3	TRBV6-5	few	CASSEYTRTDTQYF	TGTGCCAGCAGTGAATATACTAGGACAGATACGCAGTATTTT
TRBD1	TRBJ1-1	TRBV14	-	CATSQGDRGHTEAFF	TGTGCCACCAGCCAAGGAGACAGGGGCCACACTGAAGCTTTCTTT
-	TRBJ2-7	TRBV10-2	-	CASSKTTYAQYF	TGCGCCAGCAGTAAAACTACATACGCGCAGTACTTC
-	TRBJ2-1	TRBV7-6	-	CASSLRGTEQFF	TGTGCCAGCAGCTTACGGGGAACTGAGCAGTTCTTC
TRBD1	TRBJ1-1	TRBV6-1	few	CASSVHQGAMNTEAFF	TGTGCCAGCAGTGTTCACCAGGGGGCTATGAACACTGAAGCTTTCTTT
-	TRBJ1-2	TRBV29-1	-	CSSLREGHGYTF	TGCAGCTCTCTCCGGGAGGGTCACGGCTACACCTTC
-	TRBJ1-1	TRBV5-1	few	CASSLASAGNTEAFF	TGCGCCAGCAGCTTGGCCTCCGCAGGGAACACTGAAGCTTTCTTT
-	TRBJ2-7	TRBV4-3	few	CASSQEGIVSEQYF	TGCGCCAGCAGCCAAGAAGGAATAGTCTCAGAGCAGTACTTC
-	TRBJ2-7	TRBV9	-	CASSSQGHEQYF	TGTGCCAGCAGCTCTCAAGGGCACGAGCAGTACTTC
-	TRBJ1-2	TRBV9	few	CASSVAQNYGYTF	TGTGCCAGCAGCGTAGCCCAGAACTATGGCTACACCTTC
-	TRBJ1-1	TRBV7-9	-	CASSFGWNSPNTEAFF	TGTGCCAGCAGCTTCGGGTGGAACAGCCCGAACACTGAAGCTTTCTTT
TRBD2	TRBJ2-1	TRBV5-1	-	CASSFSGTYNEQFF	TGCGCCAGCAGCTTCAGCGGGACCTACAATGAGCAGTTCTTC
TRBD1	TRBJ1-5	TRBV27	few	CASDRVNQPQHF	TGTGCCAGCGACAGGGTGAACCAGCCCCAGCATTTT
-	TRBJ1-1	TRBV12-3/TRBV12-4	few	CASSLSEYRTEAFF	TGTGCCAGCAGTTTGTCAGAATATCGTACTGAAGCTTTCTTT
-	TRBJ1-4	TRBV10-3	few	CAISAGTPTPGKLFF	TGTGCCATCAGTGCAGGGACCCCTACCCCCGGAAAACTGTTTTTT
-	TRBJ2-7	TRBV12-3/TRBV12-4	-	CASSDYSYEQYF	TGTGCCAGCAGCGACTACTCCTACGAGCAGTACTTC
-	TRBJ1-4	TRBV29-1	once	CSVASTTNEKLFF	TGCAGCGTTGCGAGTACAACTAATGAAAAACTGTTTTTT
TRBD1	TRBJ1-5	TRBV9	-	CASSRTGQDQPQHF	TGTGCCAGCTCTCGGACAGGGCAAGATCAGCCCCAGCATTTT
TRBD2	TRBJ2-1	TRBV6-2/TRBV6-3	-	CASRQGLAVNNEQFF	TGTGCCAGCAGGCAAGGACTAGCGGTGAACAATGAGCAGTTCTTC
-	TRBJ1-1	TRBV29-1	-	CSVDPGRTEAFF	TGCAGCGTCGATCCAGGTCGCACTGAAGCTTTCTTT
-	TRBJ1-1	TRBV2	many	CASSEGAGTEAFF	TGTGCCAGCAGTGAGGGGGCTGGAACTGAAGCTTTCTTT
-	TRBJ2-3	TRBV20-1	few	CSAADTQYF	TGCAGTGCCGCAGATACGCAGTATTTT
-	TRBJ2-5	TRBV7-6	-	CASSYLPLARETQYF	TGTGCCAGCAGCTACCTCCCCCTAGCGCGGGAGACCCAGTACTTC
-	TRBJ2-7	TRBV20-1	once	CSALDRIHEQYF	TGCAGTGCACTCGACAGGATCCACGAGCAGTACTTC
-	TRBJ1-5	TRBV6-1	-	CASSAETLQPQHF	TGTGCCAGCAGTGCCGAAACTCTACAGCCCCAGCATTTT
-	TRBJ1-4	TRBV20-1	many	CSAYSATNEKLFF	TGCAGCGCCTACAGTGCAACTAATGAAAAACTGTTTTTT
-	TRBJ2-7	TRBV18	-	CASSPPGAGYYEQYF	TGTGCCAGCTCACCACCGGGCGCCGGTTACTACGAGCAGTACTTC
-	TRBJ1-1	TRBV20-1	-	CSARDQGRMNTEAFF	TGCAGTGCTAGAGATCAGGGACGGATGAACACTGAAGCTTTCTTT
-	TRBJ1-3	TRBV7-9	-	CASSSTGQRSGNTIYF	TGTGCCAGCAGCTCCACGGGCCAACGCTCTGGAAACACCATATATTTT
TRBD1	TRBJ1-1	TRBV18	few	CASSSSGTENTEAFF	TGTGCCAGCTCGTCTTCCGGGACAGAGAACACTGAAGCTTTCTTT
-	TRBJ1-4	TRBV29-1	many	CSVGGDTNEKLFF	TGCAGCGTTGGAGGGGACACCAATGAAAAACTGTTTTTT
TRBD1	TRBJ1-6	TRBV5-1	many	CASSYGTANSPLHF	TGCGCCAGCAGCTACGGGACAGCAAATTCACCCCTCCACTTT
-	TRBJ2-1	TRBV10-3	-	CAISPPLGEQFF	TGTGCCATCAGCCCCCCCCTGGGCGAGCAGTTCTTC